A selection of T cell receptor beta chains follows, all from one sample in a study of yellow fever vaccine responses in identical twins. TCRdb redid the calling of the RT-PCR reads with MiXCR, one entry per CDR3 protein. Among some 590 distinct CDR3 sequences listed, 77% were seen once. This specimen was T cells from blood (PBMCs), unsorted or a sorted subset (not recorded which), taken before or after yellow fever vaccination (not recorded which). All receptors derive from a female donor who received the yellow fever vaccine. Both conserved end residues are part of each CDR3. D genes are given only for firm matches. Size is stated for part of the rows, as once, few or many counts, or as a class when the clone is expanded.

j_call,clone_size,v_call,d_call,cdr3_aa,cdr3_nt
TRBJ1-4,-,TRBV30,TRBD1,CAWSPSRTGGYEKLFF,TGTGCCTGGAGTCCAAGCCGGACAGGGGGATATGAAAAACTGTTTTTT
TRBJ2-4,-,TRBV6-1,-,CASRFGPERYIQYF,TGTGCCAGCAGATTCGGCCCTGAGCGTTACATTCAGTACTTC
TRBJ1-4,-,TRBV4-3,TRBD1,CASSQHRGANEKLFF,TGCGCCAGCAGCCAACACAGGGGTGCTAATGAAAAACTGTTTTTT
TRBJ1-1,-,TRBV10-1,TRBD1,CASSESTGGNTEAFF,TGCGCCAGCAGTGAGTCGACAGGGGGGAACACTGAAGCTTTCTTT
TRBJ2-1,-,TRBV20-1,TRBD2,CSARGLAGDHEQFF,TGCAGTGCTAGAGGGCTAGCGGGGGACCATGAGCAGTTCTTC
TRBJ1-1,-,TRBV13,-,CASSLDPRNTEAFF,TGTGCCAGCAGCCTCGACCCTAGAAACACTGAAGCTTTCTTT
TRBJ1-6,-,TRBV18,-,CASSSSLVSNSPLHF,TGTGCCAGCTCCTCGTCGCTGGTGTCTAATTCACCCCTCCACTTT
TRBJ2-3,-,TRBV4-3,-,CASSQDGQAADTQYF,TGCGCCAGCAGCCAAGACGGGCAGGCGGCAGATACGCAGTATTTT
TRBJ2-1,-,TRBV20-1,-,CSVGGRTTYNEQFF,TGCAGTGTTGGGGGGCGTACCACCTACAATGAGCAGTTCTTC
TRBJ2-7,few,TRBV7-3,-,CASSPAPSYEQYF,TGTGCCAGCAGTCCCGCCCCTTCCTACGAGCAGTACTTC
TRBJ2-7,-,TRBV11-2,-,CASSLVSYEQYF,TGTGCCAGCAGCTTAGTCTCCTACGAGCAGTACTTC
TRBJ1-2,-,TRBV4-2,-,CASSQDGAGYTSIGGYTF,TGTGCCAGCAGCCAAGATGGGGCAGGTTATACATCTATAGGAGGCTACACCTTC
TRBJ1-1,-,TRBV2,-,CASSGPPTGVNTEAFF,TGTGCCAGCAGTGGACCGCCGACAGGAGTGAACACTGAAGCTTTCTTT
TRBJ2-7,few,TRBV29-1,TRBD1,CSVGSGTGGEQYF,TGCAGCGTTGGGTCCGGGACAGGGGGCGAGCAGTACTTC
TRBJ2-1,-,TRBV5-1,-,CASSLVAASSYNEQFF,TGCGCCAGCAGCTTGGTCGCGGCTAGCTCCTACAATGAGCAGTTCTTC
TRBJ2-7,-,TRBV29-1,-,CSVERSGYEQYF,TGCAGCGTTGAACGGTCGGGCTACGAGCAGTACTTC
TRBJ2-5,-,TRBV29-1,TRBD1,CSVPQGALKTQYF,TGCAGCGTTCCACAGGGGGCCCTAAAGACCCAGTACTTC
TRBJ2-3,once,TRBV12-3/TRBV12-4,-,CASSLLGLSTDTQYF,TGTGCCAGCAGTCTCTTGGGGCTCTCCACAGATACGCAGTATTTT
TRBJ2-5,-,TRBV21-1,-,CASSKVRTGVWAQYF,TGTGCCAGCAGCAAAGTGCGGACGGGGGTTTGGGCCCAGTACTTC
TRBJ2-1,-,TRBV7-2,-,CASSPDRGEQFF,TGTGCCAGCAGCCCCGACCGGGGTGAGCAGTTCTTC
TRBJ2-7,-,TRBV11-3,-,CASSEGVSSSEQYF,TGTGCCAGCAGCGAGGGGGTATCGTCCTCCGAGCAGTACTTC
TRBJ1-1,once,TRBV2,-,CASSELLAREAFF,TGTGCCAGCAGTGAACTTTTGGCGAGAGAAGCTTTCTTT